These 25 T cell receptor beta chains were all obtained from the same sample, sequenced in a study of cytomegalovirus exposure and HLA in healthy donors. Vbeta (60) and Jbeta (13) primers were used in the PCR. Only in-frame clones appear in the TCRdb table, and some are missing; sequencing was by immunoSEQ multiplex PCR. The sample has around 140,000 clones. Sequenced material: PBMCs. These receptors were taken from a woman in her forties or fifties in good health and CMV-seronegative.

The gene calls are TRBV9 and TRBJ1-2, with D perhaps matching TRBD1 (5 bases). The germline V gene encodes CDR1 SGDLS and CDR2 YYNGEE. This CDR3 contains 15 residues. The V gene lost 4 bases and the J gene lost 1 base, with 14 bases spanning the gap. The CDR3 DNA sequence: TGTGCCAGCAGCCCGGGACTCTCTTTTAACTATGGCTACACCTTC. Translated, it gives CASSPGLSFNYGYTF.

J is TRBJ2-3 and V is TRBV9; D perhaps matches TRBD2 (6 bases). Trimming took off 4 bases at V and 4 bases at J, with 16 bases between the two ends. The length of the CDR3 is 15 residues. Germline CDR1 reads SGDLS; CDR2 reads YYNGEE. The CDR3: CASSSRLREADTQYF. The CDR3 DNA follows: TGTGCCAGCAGCTCACGCCTGAGGGAGGCAGATACGCAGTATTTT.

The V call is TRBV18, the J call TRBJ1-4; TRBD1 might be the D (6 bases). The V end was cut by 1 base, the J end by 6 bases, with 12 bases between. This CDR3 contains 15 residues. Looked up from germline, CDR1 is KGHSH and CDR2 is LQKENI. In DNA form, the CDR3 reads TGTGCCAGCTCACCACGACAGGATAAGGATGAAAAACTGTTTTTT. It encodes CASSPRQDKDEKLFF.

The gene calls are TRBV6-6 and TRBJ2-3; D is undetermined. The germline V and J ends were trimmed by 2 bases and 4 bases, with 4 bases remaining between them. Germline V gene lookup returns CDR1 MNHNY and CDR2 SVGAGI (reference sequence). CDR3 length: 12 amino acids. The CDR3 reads CASSYLSDTQYF. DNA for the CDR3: TGTGCCAGCAGTTACCTTTCAGATACGCAGTATTTT.

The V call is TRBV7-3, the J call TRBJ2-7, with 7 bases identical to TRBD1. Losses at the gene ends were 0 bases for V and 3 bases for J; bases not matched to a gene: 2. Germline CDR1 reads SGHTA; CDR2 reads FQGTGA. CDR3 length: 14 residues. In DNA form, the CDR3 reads TGTGCCAGCAGCTTAACGGGACAGCTCTACGAGCAGTACTTC. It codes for CASSLTGQLYEQYF. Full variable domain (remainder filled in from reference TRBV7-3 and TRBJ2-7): GAGVSQTPSNKVTEKGKYVELRCDPISGHTALYWYRQSLGQGPEFLIYFQGTGAADDSGLPNDRFFAVRPEGSVSTLKIQRTERGDSAVYLCASSLTGQLYEQYFGPGTRLTVT.

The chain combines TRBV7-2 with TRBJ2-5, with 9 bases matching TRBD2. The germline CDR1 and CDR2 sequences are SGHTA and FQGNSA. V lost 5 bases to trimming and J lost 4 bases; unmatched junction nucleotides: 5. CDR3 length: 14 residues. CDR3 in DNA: TGTGCCAGCAGCCCGGGACTAGCAGGAGAGACCCAGTACTTC. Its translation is CASSPGLAGETQYF. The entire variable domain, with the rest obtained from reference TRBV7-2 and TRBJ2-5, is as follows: GAGVSQSPSNKVTEKGKDVELRCDPISGHTALYWYRQSLGQGLEFLIYFQGNSAPDKSGLPSDRFSAERTGGSVSTLTIQRTQQEDSAVYLCASSPGLAGETQYFGPGTRLLVL.

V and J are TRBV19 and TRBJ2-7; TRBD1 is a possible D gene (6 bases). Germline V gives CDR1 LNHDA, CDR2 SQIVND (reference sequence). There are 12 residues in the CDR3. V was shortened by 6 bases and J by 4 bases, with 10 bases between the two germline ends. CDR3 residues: CASSQTGYEQYF. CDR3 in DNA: TGTGCCAGTAGCCAAACAGGGTACGAGCAGTACTTC.

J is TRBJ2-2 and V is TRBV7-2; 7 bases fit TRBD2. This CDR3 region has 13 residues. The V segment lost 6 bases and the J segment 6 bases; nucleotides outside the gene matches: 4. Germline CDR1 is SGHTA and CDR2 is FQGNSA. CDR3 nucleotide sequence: TGTGCCAGCAGTCCTAGCGGCGCCGGGGAGCTGTTTTTT. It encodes CASSPSGAGELFF.

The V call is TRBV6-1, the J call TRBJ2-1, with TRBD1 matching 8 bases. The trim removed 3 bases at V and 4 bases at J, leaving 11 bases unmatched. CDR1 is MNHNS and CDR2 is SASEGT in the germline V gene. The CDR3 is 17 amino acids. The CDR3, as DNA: TGTGCCAGCAGTGATCCTTTTGACAGGGGCCATTACAATGAGCAGTTCTTC. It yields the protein CASSDPFDRGHYNEQFF.

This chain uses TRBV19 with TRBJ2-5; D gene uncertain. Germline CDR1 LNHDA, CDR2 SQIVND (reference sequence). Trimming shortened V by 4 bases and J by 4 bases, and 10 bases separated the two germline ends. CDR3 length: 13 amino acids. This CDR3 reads CASSSGLRETQYF. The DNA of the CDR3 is TGTGCCAGTAGTAGCGGCCTAAGAGAGACCCAGTACTTC. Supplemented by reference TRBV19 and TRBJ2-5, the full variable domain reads DGGITQSPKYLFRKEGQNVTLSCEQNLNHDAMYWYRQDPGQGLRLIYYSQIVNDFQKGDIAEGYSVSREKKESFPLTVTSAQKNPTAFYLCASSSGLRETQYFGPGTRLLVL.

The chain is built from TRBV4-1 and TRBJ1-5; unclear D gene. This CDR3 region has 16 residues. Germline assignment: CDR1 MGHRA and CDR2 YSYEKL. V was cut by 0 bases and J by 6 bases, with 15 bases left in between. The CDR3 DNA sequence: TGCGCCAGCAGCCAAGATACTGCAGGAGGCATTCAGCCCCAGCATTTT. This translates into CASSQDTAGGIQPQHF.

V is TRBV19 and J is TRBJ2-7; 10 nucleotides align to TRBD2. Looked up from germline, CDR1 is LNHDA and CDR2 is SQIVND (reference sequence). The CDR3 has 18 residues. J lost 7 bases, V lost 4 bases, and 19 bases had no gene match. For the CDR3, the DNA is TGTGCCAGTAGTACCCTTGGACTAGCGGTCTCCTCCCCGGGGGAGCAGTACTTC. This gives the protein CASSTLGLAVSSPGEQYF.

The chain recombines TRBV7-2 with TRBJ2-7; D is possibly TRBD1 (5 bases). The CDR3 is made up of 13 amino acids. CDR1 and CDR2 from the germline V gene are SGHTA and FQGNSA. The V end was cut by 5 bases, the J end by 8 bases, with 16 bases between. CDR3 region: CASSPPTVSKQYF. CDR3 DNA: TGTGCCAGCAGCCCCCCGACAGTTTCGAAGCAGTACTTC.

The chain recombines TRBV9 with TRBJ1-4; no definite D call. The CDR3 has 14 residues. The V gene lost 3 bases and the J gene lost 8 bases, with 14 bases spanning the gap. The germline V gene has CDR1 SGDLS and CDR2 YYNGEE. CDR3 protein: CASSGGQLGEKLFF. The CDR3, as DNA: TGTGCCAGCAGCGGAGGTCAGCTCGGGGAAAAACTGTTTTTT. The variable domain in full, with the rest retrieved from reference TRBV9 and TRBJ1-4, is DSGVTQTPKHLITATGQRVTLRCSPRSGDLSVYWYQQSLDQGLQFLIQYYNGEERAKGNILERFSAQQFPDLHSELNLSSLELGDSALYFCASSGGQLGEKLFFGSGTQLSVL.

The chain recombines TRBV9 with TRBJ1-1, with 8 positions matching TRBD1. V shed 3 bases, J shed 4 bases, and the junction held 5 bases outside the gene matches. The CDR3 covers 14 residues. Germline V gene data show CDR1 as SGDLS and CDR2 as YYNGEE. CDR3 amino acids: CASSAQGEGTEAFF. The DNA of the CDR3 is TGTGCCAGCAGCGCACAGGGGGAGGGCACTGAAGCTTTCTTT.

The CDR3 DNA reads TGTGCCTGGAGTACCAGGACAACTAATGAAAAACTGTTTTTT. It codes for CAWSTRTTNEKLFF. The rearrangement uses TRBV30 and TRBJ1-4; D unresolved. This CDR3 contains 14 residues. Germline loops: CDR1 GTSNPN, CDR2 SVGIG (reference sequence). Deletions cut 2 bases from V and 0 bases from J, with 7 bases between.

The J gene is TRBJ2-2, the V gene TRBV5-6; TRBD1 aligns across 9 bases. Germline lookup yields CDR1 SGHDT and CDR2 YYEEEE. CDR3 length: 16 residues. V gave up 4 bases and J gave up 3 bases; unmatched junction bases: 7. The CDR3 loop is CASSPTDRGHTGELFF. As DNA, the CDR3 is TGTGCCAGCAGCCCAACGGACAGGGGCCACACCGGGGAGCTGTTTTTT.

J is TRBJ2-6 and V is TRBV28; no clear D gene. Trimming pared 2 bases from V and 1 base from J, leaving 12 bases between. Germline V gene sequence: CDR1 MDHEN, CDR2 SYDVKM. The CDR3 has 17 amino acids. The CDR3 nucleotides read TGTGCCAGCAGTTTAGCAATGAGGCAATCTGGGGCCAACGTCCTGACTTTC. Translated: CASSLAMRQSGANVLTF.

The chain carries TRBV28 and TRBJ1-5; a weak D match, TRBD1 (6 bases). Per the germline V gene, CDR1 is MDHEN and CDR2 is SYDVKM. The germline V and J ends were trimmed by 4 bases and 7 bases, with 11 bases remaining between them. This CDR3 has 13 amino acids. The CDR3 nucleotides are TGTGCCAGCAGTTCAGGGGCTGGGCAGCCCCAGCATTTT. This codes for CASSSGAGQPQHF.

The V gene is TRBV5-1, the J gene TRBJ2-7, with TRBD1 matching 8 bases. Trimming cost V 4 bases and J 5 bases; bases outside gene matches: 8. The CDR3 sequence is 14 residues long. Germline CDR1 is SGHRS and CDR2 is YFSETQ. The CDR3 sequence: CASSRGQAAHEQYF. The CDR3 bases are TGCGCCAGCAGCAGGGGACAGGCGGCCCACGAGCAGTACTTC.

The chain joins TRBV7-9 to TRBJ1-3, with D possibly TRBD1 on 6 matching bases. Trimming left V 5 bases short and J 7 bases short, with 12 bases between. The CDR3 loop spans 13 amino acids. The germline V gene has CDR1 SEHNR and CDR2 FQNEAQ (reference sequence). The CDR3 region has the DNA TGTGCCAGCAGCCACGTTCAGGGGAACACCATATATTTT. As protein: CASSHVQGNTIYF.

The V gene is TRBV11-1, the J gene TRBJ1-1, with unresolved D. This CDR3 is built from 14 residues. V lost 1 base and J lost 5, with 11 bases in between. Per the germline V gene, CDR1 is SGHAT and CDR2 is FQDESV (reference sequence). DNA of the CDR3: TGTGCCAGCAGCTTAGTGCCGAGGGTTACTGAAGCTTTCTTT. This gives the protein CASSLVPRVTEAFF.

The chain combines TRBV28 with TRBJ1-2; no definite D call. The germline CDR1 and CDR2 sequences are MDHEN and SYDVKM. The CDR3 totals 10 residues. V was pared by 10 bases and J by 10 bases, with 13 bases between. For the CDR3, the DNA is TGTGCCACGATGAGGCGAAACTACACCTTC. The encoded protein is CATMRRNYTF.

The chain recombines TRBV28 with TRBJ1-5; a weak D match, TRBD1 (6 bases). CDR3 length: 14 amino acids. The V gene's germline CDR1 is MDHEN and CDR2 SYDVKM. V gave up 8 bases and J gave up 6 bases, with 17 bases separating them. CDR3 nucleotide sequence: TGTGCCAGCCTACGGTCAGGGGTTGGTCAGCCCCAGCATTTT. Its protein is CASLRSGVGQPQHF.

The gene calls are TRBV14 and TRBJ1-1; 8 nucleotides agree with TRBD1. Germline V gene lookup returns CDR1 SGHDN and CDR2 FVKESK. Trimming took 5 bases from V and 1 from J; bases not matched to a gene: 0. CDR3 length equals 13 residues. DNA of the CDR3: TGTGCCAGCAGCGACAGGGGGAACACTGAAGCTTTCTTT. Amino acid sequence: CASSDRGNTEAFF.